This T cell receptor beta chain appears in the sequencing data of a study of blood T cell repertoires in COVID-19. Study context: Acute and convalescent COVID-19 specimens originated in the United States, Italy and Spain.

This CDR3 spans 17 amino acids. V shed 7 bases and J shed 0 bases, with 19 bases lying between them. Germline V gene data show CDR1 as LNHDA and CDR2 as SQIVND (reference sequence). Source study methods: Estimated nucleated cell counts came from reference gene primer amplification. Generated by immunoSEQ multiplex PCR, the TCRdb table keeps only in-frame clones and is missing some. The V and J calls and clone size are taken from that table; D and trimming were inferred from the DNA. The sample holds 300,000 to 400,000 clones, about nine tenths seen once. Sequencing input: peripheral blood. This chain uses TRBV19 with TRBJ2-4; D possibly corresponds to TRBD2 (5 bases). The TCR comes from a woman aged 50 to 65 with COVID-19, enrolled during active disease. Here the CDR3 reads CASKISVESLAKNIQYF. The CDR3 region has the DNA TGTGCCAGTAAAATTAGCGTAGAGTCGCTAGCCAAAAACATTCAGTACTTC.